This T cell receptor beta chain originates from a study of CD8 T cells in Susac syndrome. V lost 2 bases and J lost 3, with 14 bases in between. This CDR3 spans 16 amino acids. Germline V gene lookup returns CDR1 MNHNY and CDR2 SVGAGI (reference sequence). Random hexamers were used to reverse transcribe the RNA input (roughly 0.5 to 1 ug). Coverage of TCR beta CDR3 amplification by immunoSEQ multiplex PCR extended to 54 Vbeta and 13 Jbeta. TCRdb fed the immunoSEQ multiplex PCR reads into MiXCR, producing one record per CDR3 protein. The table includes around 280,000 distinct CDR3 sequences, 70% to 90% detected once. Negative magnetic isolation gave CD8+ and CD4+ cells; FACS enriched CD8+ TEMRA.

The source material was CD8+ T cells from PBMCs. The clonotype originates from a human donor with multiple sclerosis. The chain employs TRBV6-6 and TRBJ1-5; D gene ambiguous. This CDR3 reads CASSYSIRAVNQPQHF. Here the CDR3 DNA reads TGTGCCAGCAGTTACAGTATTAGGGCGGTCAATCAGCCCCAGCATTTT.